This T cell receptor (beta chain) appears in the sequencing data of a study of blood T cell repertoires in COVID-19. About the research overall: Both acute and convalescent COVID-19 samples were obtained from the United States, Italy and Spain. PBMCs, B-cell-depleted T cells, or T cells provided the cDNA or gDNA that made up the material.

With 3 bases clipped from V and 0 bases from J, the junction kept 15 bases outside the gene matches. This CDR3 is built from 20 residues. As originally analysed: The assay estimated nucleated cells by amplifying reference gene primers. The method was immunoSEQ multiplex PCR; TCRdb's version includes in-frame clones alone and lacks a portion of them. Clonal size and the V and J genes are those of that table, whereas D and trimming came from the DNA. The sample lists 200,000 or so clones, roughly nine tenths seen once, with around 0.84% in the top ten. Sequenced sample: peripheral blood. The chain carries TRBV23-1 and TRBJ2-7; 12 nucleotides align to TRBD2. TRBV23-1 is identified as an open reading frame with a role that is uncertain. The TCR sequence derives from a man aged 55 to 69 with COVID-19, enrolled during active disease. The CDR3 reads CASSHPVGLAGLTSSYEQYF. The CDR3 DNA sequence: TGCGCCAGCAGTCATCCAGTCGGACTAGCGGGACTGACGAGCTCCTACGAGCAGTACTTC.